What follows is one T cell receptor (beta chain) and its context. The antigen remains undetermined. Germline V CDR1 and CDR2: SNHLY, FYNNEI. CDR3 length: 13 amino acids. The J segment lost 6 bases and the V segment lost 7 bases, leaving 8 bases of the junction unmatched. Genomic DNA acted as the template from which TCR beta VDJ combination and CDR3 sequence profiling were carried out. Via MiXCR, TCRdb re-called the reads, giving one row per CDR3 protein. Of 150,000 to 200,000 distinct CDR3 sequences in the sample, 48% were seen once. An expansion of CD8+CD57+ cells by flow cytometry had been shown in patients chosen for sequencing. With no exception, the patients had severe acquired aplastic anemia. The data originate from a study of CD8+CD57+ T cells in acquired aplastic anemia. Study observations and caveats: Patients and controls were found to share twenty-nine CD8+ CDR3 sequences.

This TCR came from a human donor with aplastic anemia. Sample: sorted CD4+, CD8+, or CD8+CD57+ T cells (not recorded which) from PBMCs. The gene calls are TRBV2 and TRBJ1-1; 7 bases agree with TRBD1. This CDR3 is CASTRTTGSEAFF. The CDR3 region has the DNA TGTGCCAGCACCAGAACGACAGGGTCTGAAGCTTTCTTT.